This TCR beta chain came from a study of tissue T cells after allogeneic stem cell transplantation. The CDR3 sequence is 15 residues long. Per the germline V gene, CDR1 is LGHDT and CDR2 is YNNKQL (reference sequence). V shed 5 bases, J shed 2 bases, and the junction held 6 bases outside the gene matches. Time point of the sample: mouse harvest day 7 after allogeneic transplant. The graft held 10^6 splenic CD5+ T cells and 10^7 T-cell-depleted bone marrow cells. The data were produced by immunoSEQ multiplex PCR, yet TCRdb's version contains in-frame clones alone and is incomplete. This sample carries fewer than 7,500 clones, around half of them seen once, and the ten largest clones take around 4.2%. This clone appeared a few times. Germline and genes: mouse. With the read ending 1 residue before the CDR3 end, the germline J gene is used to fill in that end.

The source is a female BALB/c mouse given C57BL/6 T cells with graft-versus-host disease after an allogeneic hematopoietic cell transplant. The chain links TRBV4 to TRBJ2-7; 10 bases are shared with TRBD2. The specimen was gut tissue. The CDR3 sequence: CASSRLGGLPYEQYF. The CDR3 DNA, read in part, is TGTGCCAGCAGCAGACTGGGGGGCCTTCCCTATGAACAGTAC.